What follows is one TCR beta chain and its context. The data were taken from a study of T cell changes during pregnancy in multiple sclerosis. The length of the CDR3 is 12 residues. Between the trimmed V and J ends, which lost 8 bases and 7 bases, there was a span of 12 bases. Per the germline V gene, CDR1 is MNHEY and CDR2 is SMNVEV (reference sequence). Libraries were prepared by immunoSEQ multiplex PCR; TCRdb keeps only in-frame clonotypes and omits some of them. The repertoire holds just under 65,000 clones, with 80% to 95% as singletons. This chain joins TRBV27 and TRBJ2-1; tentatively, D is TRBD1 (5 bases). The TCR originated in a female donor with multiple sclerosis, enrolled in a pregnancy study. The specimen was CD8+ T cells from peripheral blood mononuclear cells, collected in the second trimester of pregnancy. The DNA of the CDR3 is TGTGCCAGCCGCCTCGCAGGGAATGAGCAGTTCTTC. Amino acids: CASRLAGNEQFF.